These T cell receptor beta chains were read from a single sample in a study of T cells in Graves' hyperthyroidism and ophthalmopathy. TCRdb reanalysed the multiplex PCR reads using MiXCR and keeps one entry per CDR3 protein. The data contain over 150,000 distinct CDR3 sequences, about a sixth of them singletons. The sequenced material came from blood. The receptor set was obtained from a woman between 50 and 59 years old with Graves' hyperthyroidism. The CDR3 runs from the conserved cysteine through the conserved F or W. D genes are given only for firm matches. A row's size may be missing; if present it is once, few, many or a size class.

cdr3_aa cdr3_nt j_call d_call cdr3_length v_call clone_size
CASSSGLAGDNSYNEQFF TGTGCCAGCAGCTCGGGACTAGCGGGGGATAACTCCTACAATGAGCAGTTCTTC TRBJ2-1 TRBD2 18 TRBV7-6 .
CASSTFGQGNLAFF TGTGCCAGCAGCACCTTCGGACAGGGGAATTTGGCTTTCTTT TRBJ1-1 TRBD1 14 TRBV7-6 many
CSAGYNEQFF TGCAGTGCTGGGTACAATGAGCAGTTCTTC TRBJ2-1 . 10 TRBV20-1 few
CASTRQGNTEAFF TGTGCCAGCACCCGACAGGGGAATACTGAAGCTTTCTTT TRBJ1-1 TRBD1 13 TRBV12-3/TRBV12-4 many
CASGAGGVYGELFF TGCGCCAGTGGCGCCGGGGGAGTGTACGGGGAGCTGTTTTTT TRBJ2-2 . 14 TRBV5-1 .
CSASGRAYNEQFF TGCAGTGCTAGTGGGAGAGCGTACAATGAGCAGTTCTTC TRBJ2-1 . 13 TRBV20-1 many
CASSSQWTAQDEKLFF TGTGCCAGCAGTTCTCAGTGGACTGCCCAGGATGAAAAACTGTTTTTT TRBJ1-4 . 16 TRBV28 many
CSAMGHTNYGYTF TGCAGTGCTATGGGACATACTAACTATGGCTACACCTTC TRBJ1-2 . 13 TRBV20-1 many
CASSLTTGSWVGTEAFF TGCGCCAGCAGCTTGACCACCGGGAGTTGGGTTGGGACTGAAGCTTTCTTT TRBJ1-1 . 17 TRBV5-1 .
CSARKGGTGELFF TGCAGTGCTAGAAAGGGGGGCACCGGGGAGCTGTTTTTT TRBJ2-2 . 13 TRBV20-1 many
CASSPDRAGELFF TGCGCCAGCAGCCCGGACAGGGCCGGGGAGCTGTTTTTT TRBJ2-2 TRBD1 13 TRBV5-1 many
CASSWQGGQPQHF TGTGCCAGCAGTTGGCAGGGGGGTCAGCCCCAGCATTTT TRBJ1-5 TRBD1 13 TRBV28 many
CASSQLAGAGEQYF TGTGCCAGCAGCCAACTAGCGGGAGCGGGCGAGCAGTACTTC TRBJ2-7 TRBD2 14 TRBV6-1 .
CASRVGSDQPQHF TGTGCCAGCAGGGTTGGTAGCGATCAGCCCCAGCATTTT TRBJ1-5 . 13 TRBV6-1 .
CASSLALAGRRDTQYF TGTGCCAGCAGCTTAGCGCTAGCGGGACGTAGAGATACGCAGTATTTT TRBJ2-3 TRBD2 16 TRBV11-1 many
CAWSRQGNEQFF TGTGCCTGGAGTCGACAGGGGAATGAGCAGTTCTTC TRBJ2-1 TRBD1 12 TRBV30 many
CSASGEGEYGYTF TGCAGTGCTAGTGGGGAGGGGGAATATGGCTACACCTTC TRBJ1-2 . 13 TRBV20-1 .
CSAKYNRGGSNQPQHF TGCAGTGCCAAATACAACAGGGGTGGAAGCAATCAGCCCCAGCATTTT TRBJ1-5 TRBD1 16 TRBV20-1 many
CASRGWEGNNQPQHF TGTGCCAGCAGGGGTTGGGAGGGAAACAATCAGCCCCAGCATTTT TRBJ1-5 . 15 TRBV6-1 .
CASSLGAASYEQYF TGTGCCAGCAGCTTAGGGGCAGCCTCCTACGAGCAGTACTTC TRBJ2-7 . 14 TRBV7-6 many
CSALAGGGREQYF TGCAGTGCGCTAGCGGGAGGCGGACGCGAGCAGTACTTC TRBJ2-7 TRBD2 13 TRBV20-1 many
CASSRPGPTNTEAFF TGCGCCAGCAGCCGCCCGGGACCGACGAACACTGAAGCTTTCTTT TRBJ1-1 . 15 TRBV4-1 many
CASSPQVARSGNTIYF TGTGCCAGCAGCCCGCAGGTTGCTCGATCTGGAAACACCATATATTTT TRBJ1-3 . 16 TRBV7-2 once
CAITSPEVPDNYGYTF TGTGCCATCACTTCCCCCGAGGTTCCTGATAACTATGGCTACACCTTC TRBJ1-2 . 16 TRBV10-3 .
CASSPRRGQGGSGTNEKLFF TGCGCCAGCAGCCCGCGGCGCGGACAGGGAGGTAGCGGAACTAATGAAAAACTGTTTTTT TRBJ1-4 TRBD1 20 TRBV4-1 .
CASSQGTAYSGNTIYF TGCGCCAGCAGCCAAGGGACAGCATACTCTGGAAACACCATATATTTT TRBJ1-3 . 16 TRBV4-1 .
CASRWTSGDTDTQYF TGTGCCAGTAGGTGGACTAGCGGAGACACAGATACGCAGTATTTT TRBJ2-3 TRBD2 15 TRBV19 many
CASSFPLAMGEQYF TGTGCCAGCAGCTTCCCCCTGGCGATGGGCGAGCAGTACTTC TRBJ2-7 . 14 TRBV7-2 many
CARGFGKLLYEQYF TGTGCCAGGGGGTTTGGGAAGCTACTTTACGAGCAGTACTTC TRBJ2-7 . 14 TRBV12-3/TRBV12-4 .
CASSVAGGITYNEQFF TGTGCCAGCAGCGTTGCGGGAGGGATAACCTACAATGAGCAGTTCTTC TRBJ2-1 TRBD2 16 TRBV2 many
CASSQWLAGVEQFF TGTGCCAGCAGCCAGTGGCTAGCGGGGGTTGAGCAGTTCTTC TRBJ2-1 TRBD2 14 TRBV11-2 .
CASSLLEAPGYMNTEAFF TGTGCCAGCAGTTTATTGGAAGCTCCCGGGTATATGAACACTGAAGCTTTCTTT TRBJ1-1 . 18 TRBV12-3/TRBV12-4 .
CSASRGRASEAFF TGCAGTGCTTCCCGTGGGAGGGCATCTGAAGCTTTCTTT TRBJ1-1 . 13 TRBV20-1 many
CSISGTGEEQYF TGCAGCATCTCCGGGACAGGGGAAGAGCAGTACTTC TRBJ2-7 TRBD1 12 TRBV29-1 .
CSVGGAGRGDTQYF TGCAGCGTCGGAGGGGCAGGACGGGGAGATACGCAGTATTTT TRBJ2-3 . 14 TRBV29-1 many
CASSPIDRANYGYTF TGTGCCAGCAGCCCCATCGACAGAGCTAACTATGGCTACACCTTC TRBJ1-2 . 15 TRBV7-9 many
CSVEEWGQNSPETQYF TGCAGCGTTGAAGAATGGGGACAGAATTCCCCAGAGACCCAGTACTTC TRBJ2-5 TRBD1 16 TRBV29-1 few
CASSFGLGSGVYEQYF TGTGCCAGCAGTTTTGGGTTGGGTAGCGGAGTTTACGAGCAGTACTTC TRBJ2-7 . 16 TRBV12-3/TRBV12-4 many
CATSRDRVTTEAFF TGTGCCACCAGCAGAGACAGGGTGACCACTGAAGCTTTCTTT TRBJ1-1 . 14 TRBV15 many
CASSPGRGGTEAFF TGTGCCAGCAGTCCGGGGCGGGGAGGCACTGAAGCTTTCTTT TRBJ1-1 . 14 TRBV7-3 many
CASSQEGGGASYNSPLHF TGCGCCAGCAGCCAAGAAGGAGGGGGCGCTTCCTATAATTCACCCCTCCACTTT TRBJ1-6 TRBD1 18 TRBV4-1 .
CASRWGYRGNEQFF TGTGCCAGCAGGTGGGGCTACAGGGGTAATGAGCAGTTCTTC TRBJ2-1 TRBD1 14 TRBV6-1 .
CASTLESRRASGSVEQYF TGTGCCAGCACCTTAGAGTCCCGGCGGGCTAGCGGGAGCGTCGAGCAGTACTTC TRBJ2-7 TRBD2 18 TRBV7-8 .
CASSQVWGAGNTIYF TGTGCCAGCAGCCAAGTTTGGGGGGCTGGAAACACCATATATTTT TRBJ1-3 . 15 TRBV3-1 .
CASSEGGVPLHF TGTGCCAGCAGTGAAGGGGGGGTCCCCCTCCACTTT TRBJ1-6 . 12 TRBV6-1 few
CASSLGEYVYGYTF TGTGCCAGCAGCCTGGGGGAGTACGTCTATGGCTACACCTTC TRBJ1-2 . 14 TRBV13 .